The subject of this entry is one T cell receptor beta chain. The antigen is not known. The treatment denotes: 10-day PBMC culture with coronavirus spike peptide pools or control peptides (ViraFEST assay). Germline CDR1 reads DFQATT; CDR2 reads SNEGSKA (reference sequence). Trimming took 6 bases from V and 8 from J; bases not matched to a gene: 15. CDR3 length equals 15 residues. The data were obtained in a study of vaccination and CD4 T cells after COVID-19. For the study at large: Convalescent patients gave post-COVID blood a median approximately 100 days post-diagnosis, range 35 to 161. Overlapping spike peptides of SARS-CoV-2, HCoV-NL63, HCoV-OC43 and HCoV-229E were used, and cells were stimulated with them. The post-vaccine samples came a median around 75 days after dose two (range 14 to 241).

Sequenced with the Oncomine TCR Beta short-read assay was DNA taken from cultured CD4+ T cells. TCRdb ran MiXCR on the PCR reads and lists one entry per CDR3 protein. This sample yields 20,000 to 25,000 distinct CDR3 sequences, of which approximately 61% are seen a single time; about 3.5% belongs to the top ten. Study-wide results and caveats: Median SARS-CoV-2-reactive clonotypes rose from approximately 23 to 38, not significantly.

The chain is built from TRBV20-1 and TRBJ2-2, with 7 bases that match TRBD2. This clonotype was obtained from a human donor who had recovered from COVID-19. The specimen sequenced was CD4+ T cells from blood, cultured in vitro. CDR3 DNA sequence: TGCAGTGCCAGGAAGCCCGGGGGGAACAGAGGGGAGCTGTTTTTT. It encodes CSARKPGGNRGELFF.